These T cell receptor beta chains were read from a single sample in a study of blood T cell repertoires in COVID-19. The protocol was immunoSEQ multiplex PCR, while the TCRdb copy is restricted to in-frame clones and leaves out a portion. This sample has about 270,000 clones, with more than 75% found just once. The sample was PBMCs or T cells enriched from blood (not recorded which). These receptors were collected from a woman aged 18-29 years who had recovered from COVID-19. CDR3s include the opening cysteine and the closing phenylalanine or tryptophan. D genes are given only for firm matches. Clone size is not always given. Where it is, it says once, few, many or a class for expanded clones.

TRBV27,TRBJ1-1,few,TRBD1,TGTGCCAGCAAGATAGGACAGGGGGTTACTGAAGCTTTCTTT,CASKIGQGVTEAFF
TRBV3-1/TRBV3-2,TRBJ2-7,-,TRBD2,TGTGCCAGCAGCCAAGAGGTCTTGACTGTTGCGGGGGGCCCTCCCCAGTACTTC,CASSQEVLTVAGGPPQYF
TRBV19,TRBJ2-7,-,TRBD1,TGTGCCAGTAGTACTGACAGGGGAAGCTACGAGCAGTACTTC,CASSTDRGSYEQYF
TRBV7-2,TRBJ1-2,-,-,TGTGCCAGCAGCCCCGGTCTTAACTATGGCTACACCTTC,CASSPGLNYGYTF
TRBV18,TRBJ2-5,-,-,TGTGCCAGCTCACCAAGCGGGTGGCAAGAGACCCAGTACTTC,CASSPSGWQETQYF
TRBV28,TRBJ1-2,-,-,TGTGCCAGCAGTTTATTTCCCAGGAACTATGGCTACACCTTC,CASSLFPRNYGYTF
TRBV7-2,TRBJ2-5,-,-,TGTGCCAGCAGCTTAGGAGGGGGATTCCAAGAGACCCAGTACTTC,CASSLGGGFQETQYF
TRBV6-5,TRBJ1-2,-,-,TGTGCCAGCACCTACGGGGAGGGGGGCTATGGCTACACCTTC,CASTYGEGGYGYTF
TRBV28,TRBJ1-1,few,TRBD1,TGTGCCAGCAGTTTTAGTTCAGGGGGTAGGGCTGAAGCTTTCTTT,CASSFSSGGRAEAFF
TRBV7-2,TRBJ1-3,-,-,TGTGCCAGCAACAACGATGGAGGCGATGGAAACACCATATATTTT,CASNNDGGDGNTIYF
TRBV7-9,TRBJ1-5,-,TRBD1,TGTGCCAGCAGCCAGGGGGGACAGTCCTCCCCCCCTGCATTT,CASSQGGQSSPPAF
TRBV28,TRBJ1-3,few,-,TGTGCCAGCGGGACCCTAGCGGGGCTACCTGGAAACACCATATATTTT,CASGTLAGLPGNTIYF
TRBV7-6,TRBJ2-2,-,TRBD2,TGTGCCACAACCCCTACCGGGACTAGTCCCACCGGGGAGCTGTTTTTT,CATTPTGTSPTGELFF
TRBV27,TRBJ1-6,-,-,TGTGCCAGCAGTTTGGCCCCAGGGTATAATTCACCCCTCCACTTT,CASSLAPGYNSPLHF
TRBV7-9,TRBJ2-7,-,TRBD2,TGTGCCAGCAGCTTTGGGACTAGCGGGAGGGCCACGTTCGCCTACGAGCAGTACTTC,CASSFGTSGRATFAYEQYF
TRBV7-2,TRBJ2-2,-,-,TGTGCCAGCAGCCAACTCAAAGGGGGAACTCTTAGAATAGGGGAGCTGTTTTTT,CASSQLKGGTLRIGELFF
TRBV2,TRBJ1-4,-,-,TGTGCCAGCAGTGGCCTGAGAAATGAAAAACTGTTTTTT,CASSGLRNEKLFF
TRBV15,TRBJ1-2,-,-,TGTGCCACCAGGCGAGAGAGGGGGAACTATGGCTACACCTTC,CATRRERGNYGYTF
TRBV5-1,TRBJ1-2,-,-,TGCGCCAGCTCACCCGTCTTTCAAAACGTACGGGGCTACACCTTC,CASSPVFQNVRGYTF
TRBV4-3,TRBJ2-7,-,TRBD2,TGCGCCAGCAGCCAGACCCGGGGGGGCCTCTACGAGCAGTACTTC,CASSQTRGGLYEQYF
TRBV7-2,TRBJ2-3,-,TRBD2,TGTGCCAGCAGCTGGCTAGCGGGGGGGAGCACAGATACGCAGTATTTT,CASSWLAGGSTDTQYF
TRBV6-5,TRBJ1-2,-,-,TGTGCCAGCAGAATACCGGGACTTCTTGAGGGGGGCTACACCTTC,CASRIPGLLEGGYTF
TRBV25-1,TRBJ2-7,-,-,TGTGCCAGCAGTGAATTTGGCGGGTCCTCCTACGAGCAGTACTTC,CASSEFGGSSYEQYF
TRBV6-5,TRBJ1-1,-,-,TGTGCCAGCAGTTACTCGTCCGCTGCGAGCACTGAAGCTTTCTTT,CASSYSSAASTEAFF
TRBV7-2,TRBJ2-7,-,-,TGTGCCAGCAGCCCGGCCTACGAGCAGTACTTC,CASSPAYEQYF
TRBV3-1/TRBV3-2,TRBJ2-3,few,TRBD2,TGTGCCAGCAGCCCCCGGTGGGGCGGGGGGGCTGTTACAGATACGCAGTATTTT,CASSPRWGGGAVTDTQYF
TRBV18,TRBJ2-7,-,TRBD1,TGTGCCAGCTCACCTCGGACAGGGGCGGCGCGGGAGCAGTACTTC,CASSPRTGAAREQYF
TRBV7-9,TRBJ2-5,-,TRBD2,TGTGCCAGCAGCTTTCTACTAGCGACCCAAGAGACCCAGTACTTC,CASSFLLATQETQYF
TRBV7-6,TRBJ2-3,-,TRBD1,TGTGCCAGCAGCGGGGGACAGGATTATTTAGATACGCAGTATTTT,CASSGGQDYLDTQYF
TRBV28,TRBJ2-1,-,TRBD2,TGTGCCAGCCACCCCCTGGCTAGCGGTAACAATGAGCAGTTCTTC,CASHPLASGNNEQFF
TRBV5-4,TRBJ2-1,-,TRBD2,TGTGCCAGCAGCGACCTAGCGGGAGGGGGGAATGAGCAGTTCTTC,CASSDLAGGGNEQFF
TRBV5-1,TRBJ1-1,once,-,TGCGCCAGCAGCTCCCAAATTGACAGGGAAGCTTTCTTT,CASSSQIDREAFF
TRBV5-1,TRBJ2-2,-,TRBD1,TGCGCCAGCACCCCCGGGGACAGGGACGCCGGGGAGCTGTTTTTT,CASTPGDRDAGELFF
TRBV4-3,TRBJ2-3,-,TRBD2,TGCGCCAGCAGCCAAGATCTTACTAGCGGGGGAGCTCGTGGCACAGCAGATACGCAGTATTTT,CASSQDLTSGGARGTADTQYF
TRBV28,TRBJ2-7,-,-,TGTGCCAGCAGTTTACCCTCGACAGACGAGCAGTACTTC,CASSLPSTDEQYF
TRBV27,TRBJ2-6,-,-,TGTGCCACCCAACGGAGCTCTGGGGCCAACGTCCTGACTTTC,CATQRSSGANVLTF
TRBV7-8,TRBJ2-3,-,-,TGTGCCAGCAGCTTAGTACGCTATGGGGACAAACCAGGCCCAGATACGCAGTATTTT,CASSLVRYGDKPGPDTQYF
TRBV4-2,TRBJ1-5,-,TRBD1,TGTGCCAGCAGCCCCGGACAGGGGGCATCACAGCCCCAGCATTTT,CASSPGQGASQPQHF
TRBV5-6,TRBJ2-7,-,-,TGTGCCAGCAGAGGAACAGGGAGCTACGAGCAGTACTTC,CASRGTGSYEQYF
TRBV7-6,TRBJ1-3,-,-,TGTGCCAGCAGCAACCAAATCAAGAGCTCTGGAAACACCATATATTTT,CASSNQIKSSGNTIYF
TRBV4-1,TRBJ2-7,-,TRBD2,TGCGCCAGCAGCCTCACGGGAGGGGCCTACGAGCAGTACTTC,CASSLTGGAYEQYF
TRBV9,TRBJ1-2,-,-,TGTGCCAGCAGCGCCCACCCGGACAGTCAGTTTTACACCTTC,CASSAHPDSQFYTF
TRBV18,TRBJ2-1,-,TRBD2,TGTGCCAGCTCATCCCTCGGCGGGGGGGCACTGAATGAGCAGTTCTTC,CASSSLGGGALNEQFF
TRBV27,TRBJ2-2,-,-,TGTGCCAGCAGTTCACCCGGGAACTTAAACACCGGGGAGCTGTTTTTT,CASSSPGNLNTGELFF
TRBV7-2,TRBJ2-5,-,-,TGTGCCAGCAGCCAGTTTTGGGGGGGGCCAGAGACCCAGTACTTC,CASSQFWGGPETQYF
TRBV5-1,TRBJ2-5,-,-,TGCGCCAGCAGCATAGGACTCGGGCTTCCCCAAGAGACCCAGTACTTC,CASSIGLGLPQETQYF
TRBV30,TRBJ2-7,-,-,TGTGCCTGGAGTAAAAGGAGGTATGGCTACGAGCAGTACTTC,CAWSKRRYGYEQYF
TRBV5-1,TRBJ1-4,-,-,TGCGCCAGCAGCTTGAAAGGGAGTGGTAATGAAAAACTGTTTTTT,CASSLKGSGNEKLFF
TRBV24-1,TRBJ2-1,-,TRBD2,TGTGCCACCAGTGACCCATCCATAGCGGGGGGCAGCAATGAGCAGTTCTTC,CATSDPSIAGGSNEQFF
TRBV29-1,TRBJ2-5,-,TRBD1,TGCAGCGTCCCTCCCGAGGGACAGGTGGGGGAGACCCAGTACTTC,CSVPPEGQVGETQYF
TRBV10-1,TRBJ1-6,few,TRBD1,TGCGCCAGCAGCCACTGCGGACAGGGGCCCGTTATTTGTTATTCACCCCTCCACTTT,CASSHCGQGPVICYSPLHF
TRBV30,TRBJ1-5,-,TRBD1,TGTGCCTGGAGACAGGGGGCGAATCAGCCCCAGCATTTT,CAWRQGANQPQHF
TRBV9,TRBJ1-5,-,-,TGTGCCAGCAGCGCCCGGGGGGGAGATCAGCCCCAGCATTTT,CASSARGGDQPQHF